This T cell receptor beta chain emerged from a study of T cell repertoires in cytomegalovirus infection. Study-wide context: Peptides in the study included HLA-C-restricted and HLA-B-restricted CMV epitopes. An indication of both CMV infection and matching HLA type came from public TCR beta signatures.

Study findings and constraints: Ex vivo, HLA-C-restricted CMV-specific TCR beta clonotypes prevailed over the rest of the response. Carriage of CMV together with the relevant HLA was identifiable through cumulative public TCR beta family frequency.

This clonotype has more than one count but fewer than ten. Antigen: not known. TCRdb passed the reads through MiXCR, listing each CDR3 protein once. Of 200,000 to 250,000 distinct CDR3 sequences listed, 35% to 45% are singletons. The CDR3 consists of 15 residues. The germline V gene has CDR1 SNHLY and CDR2 FYNNEI. Trimming took off 7 bases at V and 3 bases at J, with 16 bases between the two ends. The chain employs TRBV2 and TRBJ1-5, with D maybe TRBD1 (5 bases). Sequencing was performed on CD8+ T cells from cultured PBMCs, taken from culture after CMV antigen stimulation. This clonotype was obtained from a human donor in good health (CMV status not recorded). Some clones in this sample may be carry-over from other donors' samples. CDR3 DNA sequence: TGTGCCAGCAAGGAGGGAGGGGATCCCAATCAGCCCCAGCATTTT. Amino acid sequence: CASKEGGDPNQPQHF.